The next 16 T cell receptor beta chains were all read from a single sample in a study of T cells in Graves' hyperthyroidism and ophthalmopathy. TCR beta CDR3 region amplification was performed from RNA transcripts. HTBI primers drove first-round RT-PCR of the TCR CDR3. TCRdb re-called the multiplex PCR reads through MiXCR, storing one row per CDR3 protein. The sample records hundreds of thousands of distinct CDR3 sequences, about 15% being singletons. Sequenced input: blood. The receptor source for this set is a woman under 40 with Graves' hyperthyroidism that later progressed to Graves' ophthalmopathy.

This clonotype was recorded many times. The chain employs TRBV28 and TRBJ1-2; D is uncertain. Looked up from germline, CDR1 is MDHEN and CDR2 is SYDVKM. The length of the CDR3 is 14 residues. Trimming pared 1 base from V and 2 bases from J, leaving 8 bases between. The CDR3 loop is CASSLSGANYGYTF. The CDR3 bases are TGTGCCAGCAGTTTATCAGGAGCAAACTATGGCTACACCTTC.

This clonotype came up a few times. The chain recombines TRBV27 with TRBJ2-3; 10 nucleotides agree with TRBD1. The length of the CDR3 is 14 residues. Germline assignment: CDR1 MNHEY and CDR2 SMNVEV (reference sequence). The J segment lost 2 bases and the V segment lost 8 bases, leaving 4 bases of the junction unmatched. CDR3 sequence (DNA): TGTGCCAGCTCGACAGGGGGCATCACAGATACGCAGTATTTT. Its translation is CASSTGGITDTQYF.

This clonotype was counted only a few times. The chain has TRBV29-1 and TRBJ1-1; 7 bases align to TRBD1. The germline V gene encodes CDR1 SQVTM and CDR2 ANQGSEA. Germline trimming cut 6 bases from V and 1 base from J; bases unmatched to any gene: 11. This CDR3 spans 15 amino acids. CDR3 DNA sequence: TGCAGCGTCCCCAAAGACCGACAGGGGAACACTGAAGCTTTCTTT. Translation: CSVPKDRQGNTEAFF.

The chain joins TRBV27 to TRBJ1-1; D is unresolved. The CDR3 contains 14 residues. Germline V gene data show CDR1 as MNHEY and CDR2 as SMNVEV (reference sequence). For the CDR3, the DNA is TGTGCGACTACCAACCTCCGGGAGAACACTGAAGCTTTCTTT. This translates into CATTNLRENTEAFF.

This clonotype has at least ten counts. This sequence joins TRBV2 and TRBJ1-2; no definite D call. The V gene's germline CDR1 is SNHLY and CDR2 FYNNEI. The ends were cut back, 4 bases at V and 7 bases at J, with 13 bases in the middle. The CDR3 has 13 amino acids. The CDR3, as DNA: TGTGCCAGCAGTGTCTCACCAACGGGTGGCTACACCTTC. It encodes CASSVSPTGGYTF.

In its sample, this clonotype was seen a few times. This may be a read error: a much more frequent sequence differs by one nucleotide. This rearrangement joins TRBV9 to TRBJ2-7; 7 nucleotides line up with TRBD1. Germline lookup yields CDR1 SGDLS and CDR2 YYNGEE. The CDR3 is made up of 14 amino acids. For the CDR3, the DNA is TGTGTCAGCAGCGTCGGACAGGCCTCCTACGAGCAGTACTTC. Encoded protein: CVSSVGQASYEQYF.

There are a few counts of this clonotype. This may stem from a read error, because a much larger clone lies one nucleotide away. The chain has TRBV10-3 and TRBJ1-5; the D gene is possibly TRBD1 (6 bases). Germline lookup yields CDR1 ENHRY and CDR2 SYGVKD. V was clipped by 3 bases and J by 7 bases, with 10 bases between them. The CDR3 runs 13 residues. This CDR3 is CAISEGGAQPQHF. The CDR3 DNA reads as TGTGCCATCAGTGAAGGGGGGGCACAGCCCCAGCATTTT.

J is TRBJ2-1 and V is TRBV20-1; the D gene is possibly TRBD2 (6 bases). V was pared by 6 bases and J by 0 bases, with 9 bases between. Germline V gene sequence: CDR1 DFQATT, CDR2 SNEGSKA (reference sequence). This CDR3 comprises 13 residues. CDR3 sequence (DNA): TGCAGTGCCGACGGGAGCTCCTACAATGAGCAGTTCTTC. Its translation: CSADGSSYNEQFF.

As to this clonotype: A read error may produce the germline difference seen at one junction end. This chain joins TRBV11-3 and TRBJ2-3; D gene unclear. The germline CDR1 and CDR2 sequences are SGHNT and YENEEA. The CDR3 covers 11 residues. CDR3 bases: TGTGCCAGCAGTCGAACAGATATGCAGTATTTT. Protein sequence: CASSRTDMQYF.

This clonotype was detected only a few times. The chain is built from TRBV2 and TRBJ2-7; TRBD1 aligns across 8 bases. V lost 7 bases and J lost 0; bases outside the gene matches: 5. Germline V gene lookup returns CDR1 SNHLY and CDR2 FYNNEI. The CDR3 runs 14 residues. The CDR3 sequence is CASIPGQDSYEQYF. Written as DNA, the CDR3 is TGTGCCAGCATCCCGGGACAGGACTCCTACGAGCAGTACTTC.

In this sample, this clonotype turned up many times. The V and J genes are TRBV7-9 and TRBJ2-7; D is undetermined. The V and J ends lost 2 bases and 3 bases respectively, with 14 bases between them. Germline V gene data show CDR1 as SEHNR and CDR2 as FQNEAQ (reference sequence). This CDR3 is built from 15 residues. The CDR3 region has the DNA TGTGCCAGCAGCTTAAGTACAAGGAAGGGCTACGAGCAGTACTTC. It translates to CASSLSTRKGYEQYF. The complete variable domain, with remaining parts taken from reference TRBV7-9 and TRBJ2-7, reads DTGVSQNPRHKITKRGQNVTFRCDPISEHNRLYWYRQTLGQGPEFLTYFQNEAQLEKSRLLSDRFSAERPKGSFSTLEIQRTEQGDSAMYLCASSLSTRKGYEQYFGPGTRLTVT.

This clonotype was seen only a few times. The chain employs TRBV7-9 and TRBJ2-2; TRBD1 matches 7 bases. Germline loops: CDR1 SEHNR, CDR2 FQNEAQ (reference sequence). The V and J ends lost 5 bases and 0 bases, in that order; junction bases with no gene match: 9. The CDR3 length is 17 residues. CDR3 in DNA: TGTGCCAGCAGCCTCCCAGCCGGGACAGCGAACACCGGGGAGCTGTTTTTT. Translation gives CASSLPAGTANTGELFF.

This sequence joins TRBV5-6 and TRBJ2-1; perhaps TRBD2 as D (7 bases). The CDR3 extends over 11 amino acids. Germline V lookup: CDR1 SGHDT, CDR2 YYEEEE. V was pared by 0 bases and J by 14 bases, with 9 bases between. CDR3 amino acids: CASSLEGGEFF. In nucleotides, the CDR3 is TGTGCCAGCAGCTTGGAAGGGGGGGAGTTCTTC.

The chain joins TRBV27 to TRBJ1-2; D unresolved. V was shortened by 5 bases and J by 1 base, with 20 bases between the two germline ends. The CDR3 contains 17 residues. Germline V gene lookup returns CDR1 MNHEY and CDR2 SMNVEV (reference sequence). CDR3 DNA: TGTGCCAGCAGTCTCTCACCCTCCGTCGGGGATAACTATGGCTACACCTTC. Translating gives CASSLSPSVGDNYGYTF.

This rearrangement joins TRBV19 to TRBJ2-3; no reliable D call. Per the germline V gene, CDR1 is LNHDA and CDR2 is SQIVND (reference sequence). There are 14 residues in the CDR3. Trimming stripped 7 bases from V and 0 bases from J, with 11 bases between. Written as DNA, the CDR3 is TGTGCCAGTAATCGGGCCTCTAGCACAGATACGCAGTATTTT. Translated: CASNRASSTDTQYF.

The rearrangement links TRBV30 to TRBJ2-7; possibly TRBD1 for D (6 bases). Trimming took off 3 bases at V and 3 bases at J, with 15 bases between the two ends. The CDR3 sequence is 14 residues long. Germline-derived CDR1 and CDR2 are GTSNPN and SVGIG (reference sequence). CDR3 DNA sequence: TGTGCCTGGAGACGTACAGGGTTGGGCTACGAGCAGTACTTC. Amino acids: CAWRRTGLGYEQYF.